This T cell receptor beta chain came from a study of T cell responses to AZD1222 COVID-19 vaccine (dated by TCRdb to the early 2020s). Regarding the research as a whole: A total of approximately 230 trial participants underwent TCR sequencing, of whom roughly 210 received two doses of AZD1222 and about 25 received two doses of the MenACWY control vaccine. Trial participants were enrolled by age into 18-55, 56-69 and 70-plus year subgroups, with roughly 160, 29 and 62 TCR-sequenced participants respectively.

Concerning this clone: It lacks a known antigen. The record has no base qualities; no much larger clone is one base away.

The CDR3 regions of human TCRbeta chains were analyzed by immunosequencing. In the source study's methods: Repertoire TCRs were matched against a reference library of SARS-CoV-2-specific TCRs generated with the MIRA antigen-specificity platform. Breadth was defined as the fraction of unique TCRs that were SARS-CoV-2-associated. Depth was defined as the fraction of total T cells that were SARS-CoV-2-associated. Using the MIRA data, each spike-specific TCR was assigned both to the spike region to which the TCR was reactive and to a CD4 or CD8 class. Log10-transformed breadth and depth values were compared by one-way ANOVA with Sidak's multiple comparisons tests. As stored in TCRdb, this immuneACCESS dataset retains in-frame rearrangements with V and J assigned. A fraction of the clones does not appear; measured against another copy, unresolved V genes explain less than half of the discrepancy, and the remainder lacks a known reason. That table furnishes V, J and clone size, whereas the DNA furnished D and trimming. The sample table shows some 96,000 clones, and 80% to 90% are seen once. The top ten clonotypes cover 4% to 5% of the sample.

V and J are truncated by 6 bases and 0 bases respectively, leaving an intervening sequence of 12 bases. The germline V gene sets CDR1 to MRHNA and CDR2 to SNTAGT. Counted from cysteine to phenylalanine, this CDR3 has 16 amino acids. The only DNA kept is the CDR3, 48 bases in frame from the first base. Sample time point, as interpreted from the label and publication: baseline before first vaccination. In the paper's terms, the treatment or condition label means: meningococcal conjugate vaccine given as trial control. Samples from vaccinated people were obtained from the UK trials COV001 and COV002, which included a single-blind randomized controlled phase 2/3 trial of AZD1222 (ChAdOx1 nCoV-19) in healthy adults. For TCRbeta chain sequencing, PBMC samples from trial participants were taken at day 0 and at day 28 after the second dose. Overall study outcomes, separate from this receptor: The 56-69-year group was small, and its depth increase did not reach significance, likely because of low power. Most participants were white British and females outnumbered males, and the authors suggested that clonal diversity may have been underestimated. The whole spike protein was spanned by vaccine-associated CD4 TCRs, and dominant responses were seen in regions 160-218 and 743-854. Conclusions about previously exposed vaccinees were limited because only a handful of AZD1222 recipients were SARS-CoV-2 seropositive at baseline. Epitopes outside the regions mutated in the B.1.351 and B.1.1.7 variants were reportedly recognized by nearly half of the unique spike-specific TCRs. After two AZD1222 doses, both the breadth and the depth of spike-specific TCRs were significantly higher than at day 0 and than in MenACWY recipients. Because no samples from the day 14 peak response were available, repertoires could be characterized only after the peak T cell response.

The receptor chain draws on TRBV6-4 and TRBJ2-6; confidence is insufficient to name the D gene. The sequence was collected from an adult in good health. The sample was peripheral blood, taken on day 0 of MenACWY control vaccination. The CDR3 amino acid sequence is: CASRDPGTSGANVLTF. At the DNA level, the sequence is TGTGCCAGCAGGGACCCAGGAACCTCTGGGGCCAACGTCCTGACTTTC.